The rows below give T cell receptor beta chains drawn from one sample of a study of graft-versus-host responses after intestinal transplantation. TCRdb's copy holds only in-frame clones and misses some; the assay was immunoSEQ multiplex PCR. The table shows about 12,000 clones, with around a third occurring only once. The source material was alloreactive CD8+ T cells from a mixed lymphocyte reaction culture, sampled before intestinal transplant. The receptor set was obtained from a human patient who received an intestinal transplant. The CDR3 runs from the conserved cysteine through the conserved F or W.

v_gene	j_gene	CDR3aa
TRBV7-9	TRBJ2-5	CASSLGLAGVWETQYF
TRBV6-6	TRBJ2-3	CASSYIAGGTDTQYF
TRBV4-2	TRBJ2-7	CASSPRLAGEQYF
TRBV6-1	TRBJ2-7	CASSEARTSGYEQYF
TRBV7-8	TRBJ1-5	CASSLVGRGRYSNQPQHF
TRBV28	TRBJ2-7	CASSLTPLGEQYF
TRBV12-5	TRBJ2-1	CASGRGTGSYNEQFF
TRBV7-9	TRBJ1-1	CASSFQGANTEAFF
TRBV11-1	TRBJ2-5	CASRDGQETQYF
TRBV19	TRBJ2-7	CASSNRGSNEQYF
TRBV6-4	TRBJ2-1	CASSVTRTVTPSSYNEQFF
TRBV28	TRBJ2-1	CASSQKDVVGNEQFF
TRBV10-3	TRBJ2-3	CAISEQAGGTDTQYF
TRBV28	TRBJ1-5	CASGARMVSNQPQHF
TRBV27	TRBJ2-7	CASSLGRAYEQYF
TRBV2	TRBJ1-4	CASRGQVTTNEKLFF
TRBV9	TRBJ2-7	CASSAGGEGDEQYF
TRBV4-1	TRBJ2-7	CASSQDKGDEYEQYF
TRBV7-2	TRBJ2-7	CASSARGVESSYEQYF
TRBV10-2	TRBJ1-5	CASSETRLNQPQHF
TRBV21-1	TRBJ1-5	CTSEPQHF
TRBV6-6	TRBJ2-1	CASSPLWGDLAHEQFF